The rows below give T cell receptor beta chains drawn from one sample of a study of blood T cell repertoires in COVID-19. Sequenced by immunoSEQ multiplex PCR; TCRdb stores in-frame clones only, minus some. The table includes 150,000 to 200,000 clones, approximately 83% detected once. What was sequenced was peripheral blood. The receptor set was obtained from a man aged 55 to 70 with acute or convalescent COVID-19. The conserved cysteine and the conserved F or W are not part of the CDR3 here. The D gene is left open where the match is weak. Size is omitted from some rows. Given values are once, few, many or a class for expanded clones.

once,TRBJ1-4,TRBV9,NA,ASSPQVSTNEKLF
NA,TRBJ2-7,TRBV15,NA,ATSRGGSRHEQY
NA,TRBJ2-7,TRBV5-1,NA,ASSLAGSRSYEQY
NA,TRBJ2-5,TRBV24-1,NA,ATSGQTGQPEGQY
NA,TRBJ2-1,TRBV27,NA,ASSFSGWRYNEQF
NA,TRBJ2-7,TRBV18,NA,ASSPGRSSYEQY
NA,TRBJ2-3,TRBV14,NA,ASSQEWGSPQY
NA,TRBJ1-1,TRBV3-1/TRBV3-2,NA,ASSQVPGGTEAF
NA,TRBJ2-1,TRBV7-8,NA,ASSLGQLNNEQF
NA,TRBJ2-3,TRBV6-5,TRBD2,ASSPGLAGGTQY
NA,TRBJ1-4,TRBV6-5,NA,ASSPRAGNEKLF
NA,TRBJ1-2,TRBV5-8,TRBD1,ASSSLLRGTGTNYGYT
NA,TRBJ2-2,TRBV5-1,TRBD1,ASSLGDRLLANTGELF
NA,TRBJ2-3,TRBV15,NA,ATSRASTDTQY
NA,TRBJ2-1,TRBV28,TRBD2,ASSALLAGSYNEQF
NA,TRBJ2-2,TRBV27,TRBD1,ASSSNFRTGSRGELF
NA,TRBJ1-5,TRBV19,NA,ASSTGQGQPQH
NA,TRBJ1-1,TRBV5-1,TRBD1,ASSPRTGGGTEAF
NA,TRBJ2-7,TRBV7-9,TRBD2,ASSPAASGYNEQY
once,TRBJ1-6,TRBV10-1,NA,ASSESNRLNSPLH
NA,TRBJ2-7,TRBV10-3,TRBD1,AITQGQGDLSYEQY
NA,TRBJ2-3,TRBV5-1,NA,ASSLDPPTGSSTDTQY
NA,TRBJ1-2,TRBV5-4,TRBD1,ASSYGGGTGANYGYT
NA,TRBJ1-1,TRBV24-1,NA,ATRKGQFNTEAF
NA,TRBJ1-2,TRBV10-1,NA,ASSPVRGYT
NA,TRBJ1-5,TRBV5-5,NA,ASSLGQVGNQPQH
NA,TRBJ1-2,TRBV7-9,NA,ASSGRGDYGYT
once,TRBJ2-7,TRBV27,NA,ASSSPNRAKGYEQY
few,TRBJ1-2,TRBV27,NA,ASSLSAGTPRAGYT
NA,TRBJ1-5,TRBV18,NA,ASSPSEGEPQH
NA,TRBJ2-3,TRBV2,TRBD2,ASSEARVGGGSTDTQY
NA,TRBJ1-5,TRBV28,NA,ASSHGPVNQPQH
NA,TRBJ2-1,TRBV20-1,NA,SASLRFDEQF
NA,TRBJ2-1,TRBV28,NA,ASGGGRGYNEQF
few,TRBJ2-5,TRBV5-1,TRBD2,ASSVLVSGTQETQY
few,TRBJ1-5,TRBV5-8,NA,ASSFRGQPQH
NA,TRBJ2-1,TRBV5-4,NA,ASSLEQGGSLRGNEQF
NA,TRBJ1-1,TRBV6-5,TRBD1,ASISPGGSEAF
NA,TRBJ2-6,TRBV19,NA,ASSMLSKISSGANVLT
once,TRBJ2-1,TRBV28,TRBD2,ASTLFLAVKSSYNEQF
NA,TRBJ1-4,TRBV12-3/TRBV12-4,NA,ASRRVNEKLF
NA,TRBJ2-1,TRBV24-1,TRBD2,ATSGRRELNNEQF